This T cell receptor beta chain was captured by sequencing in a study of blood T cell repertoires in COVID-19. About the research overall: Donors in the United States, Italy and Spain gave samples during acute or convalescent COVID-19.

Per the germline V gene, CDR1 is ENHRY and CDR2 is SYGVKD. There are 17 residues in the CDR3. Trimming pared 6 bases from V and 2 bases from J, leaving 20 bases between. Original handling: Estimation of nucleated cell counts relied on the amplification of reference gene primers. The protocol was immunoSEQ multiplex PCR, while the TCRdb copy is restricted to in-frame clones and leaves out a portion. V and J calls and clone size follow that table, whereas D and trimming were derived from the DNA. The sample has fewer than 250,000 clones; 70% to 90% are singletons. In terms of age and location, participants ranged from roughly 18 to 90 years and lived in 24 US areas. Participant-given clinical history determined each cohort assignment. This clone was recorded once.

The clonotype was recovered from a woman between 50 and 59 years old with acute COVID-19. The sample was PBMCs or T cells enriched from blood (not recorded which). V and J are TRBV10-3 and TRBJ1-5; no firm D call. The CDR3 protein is CAISLEGMTGGNQPQHF. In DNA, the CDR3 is TGTGCCATCAGCTTAGAAGGAATGACGGGAGGCAATCAGCCCCAGCATTTT.